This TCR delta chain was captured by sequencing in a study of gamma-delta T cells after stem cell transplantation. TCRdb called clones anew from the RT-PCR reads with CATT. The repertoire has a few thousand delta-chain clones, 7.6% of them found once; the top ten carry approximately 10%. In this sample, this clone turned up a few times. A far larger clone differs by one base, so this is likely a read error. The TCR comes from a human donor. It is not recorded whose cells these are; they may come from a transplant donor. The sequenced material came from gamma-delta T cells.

CDR3 amino acids: CARDTVATGGPSTWDTRQMFF. CDR3 sequence (DNA): TGTGCCCGTGACACCGTCGCAACTGGGGGACCCAGCACCTGGGACACCCGACAGATGTTTTTC. The rearrangement links TRDV2 to TRDJ3; 9 bases map to TRDD3. Germline V gives CDR1 GEAIGNYY, CDR2 EKD. The CDR3 spans 21 residues.